A single T cell receptor (beta chain) is shown here with its context. The data were taken from a study of identical twins' blood T cells. Each TCR cDNA library carried sample-specific barcodes on both ends. TCRdb called the 5' RACE reads again in MiXCR, with one record for every CDR3 protein. The data show fewer than 450,000 distinct CDR3 sequences, around 30% seen once. Six healthy women, forming three identical twin pairs, donated samples. Germline assignment: CDR1 MNHEY and CDR2 SMNVEV (reference sequence). The CDR3 loop spans 16 amino acids. V was trimmed by 3 bases and J by 0 bases, leaving 9 bases between them.

The receptor was derived from a woman aged 18 to 55 in good health. The chain has TRBV27 and TRBJ2-6; D remains unclear. The sequenced sample was PBMCs. CDR3 in DNA: TGTGCCAGCAGTTTTAATCTGGCCTCTGGGGCCAACGTCCTGACTTTC. Translated, it gives CASSFNLASGANVLTF.